This T cell receptor beta chain was recovered during a study of blood T cell repertoires in COVID-19. The J segment lost 7 bases and the V segment lost 4 bases, leaving 9 bases of the junction unmatched. Germline-derived CDR1 and CDR2 are SGDLS and YYNGEE. This CDR3 contains 14 residues. Assay used: immunoSEQ multiplex PCR; TCRdb lists only in-frame clones, some missing. The data show approximately 380,000 clones, 85% seen once. This clonotype originated in a woman aged 18-29 years with acute or convalescent COVID-19. The sequenced material came from peripheral blood. V usage is TRBV9 and J usage is TRBJ1-2; 8 bases line up with TRBD1. The CDR3 sequence is CASSPTGQAAGYTF. Written as DNA, the CDR3 is TGTGCCAGCAGCCCAACGGGACAGGCTGCTGGCTACACCTTC.